The clone carrying this TCR beta chain was counted between two and nine times. These data come from a study of blood T cells in healthy people across ages. Study-wide background: Capturing about one barcoded beta molecule per two T cells was achieved by template switching.

Combining a sample-barcoded 5' primer with a J-beta primer mix, a second PCR ran for about 6 to 11 cycles. Every cDNA molecule bore a tag from a template-switch adaptor containing 12 random nucleotides. TCRdb called the 5' RACE reads again in MiXCR, with one record for every CDR3 protein. Of roughly 1,000,000 distinct CDR3 sequences in the sample, 25% are singletons; the top ten hold around 0.75%. The CDR3 loop spans 13 amino acids. V lost 0 bases and J 7 bases, leaving 9 bases between the germline ends. Germline V gives CDR1 SGHDN, CDR2 FVKESK. Separately, the same data were catalogued under a study of T cells of mothers and their children. Per that study: At a rate of roughly 1.5 ug per 15 ul, cDNA synthesis received all of the extracted RNA.

The V call is TRBV14, the J call TRBJ1-1; the D is unclear. The sequenced sample was blood. This receptor was identified in a girl aged 2-10 years in good health. This CDR3 reads CASSQELQSEAFF. DNA of the CDR3: TGTGCCAGCAGCCAAGAATTACAGAGTGAAGCTTTCTTT.